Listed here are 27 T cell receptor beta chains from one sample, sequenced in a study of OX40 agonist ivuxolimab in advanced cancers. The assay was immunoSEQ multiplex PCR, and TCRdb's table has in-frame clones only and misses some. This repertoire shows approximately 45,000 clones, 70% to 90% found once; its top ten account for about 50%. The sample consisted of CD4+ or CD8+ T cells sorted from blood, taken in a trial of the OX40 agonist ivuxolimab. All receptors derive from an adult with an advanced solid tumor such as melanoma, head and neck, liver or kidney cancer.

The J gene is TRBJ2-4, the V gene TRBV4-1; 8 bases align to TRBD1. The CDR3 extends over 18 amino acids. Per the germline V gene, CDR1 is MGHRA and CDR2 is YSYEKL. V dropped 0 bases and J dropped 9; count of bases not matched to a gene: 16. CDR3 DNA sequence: TGCGCCAGCAGCCAAGATTTATCGTTGGGACAGGTGGGGATCATTCAGTACTTC. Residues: CASSQDLSLGQVGIIQYF.

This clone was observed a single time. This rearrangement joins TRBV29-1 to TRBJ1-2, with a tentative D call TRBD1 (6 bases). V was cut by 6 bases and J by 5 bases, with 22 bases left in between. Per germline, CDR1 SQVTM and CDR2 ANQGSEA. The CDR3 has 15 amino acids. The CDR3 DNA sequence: TGCAGCGTCCGTGTTCCCACAGGGCTGGGATATGGCTACACCTTC. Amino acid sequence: CSVRVPTGLGYGYTF.

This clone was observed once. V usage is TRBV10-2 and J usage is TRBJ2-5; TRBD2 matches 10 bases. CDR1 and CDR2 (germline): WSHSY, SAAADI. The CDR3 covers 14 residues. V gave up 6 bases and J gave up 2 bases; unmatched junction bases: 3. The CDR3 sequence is CASRASGGQETQYF. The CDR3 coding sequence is TGCGCCAGCAGGGCTAGCGGGGGACAAGAGACCCAGTACTTC.

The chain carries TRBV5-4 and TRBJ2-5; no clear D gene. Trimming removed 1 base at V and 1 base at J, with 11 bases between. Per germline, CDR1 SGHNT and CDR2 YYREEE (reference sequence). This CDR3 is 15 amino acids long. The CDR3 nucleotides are TGTGCCAGCAGCTTGCACTACTTACTCCAAGAGACCCAGTACTTC. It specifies CASSLHYLLQETQYF.

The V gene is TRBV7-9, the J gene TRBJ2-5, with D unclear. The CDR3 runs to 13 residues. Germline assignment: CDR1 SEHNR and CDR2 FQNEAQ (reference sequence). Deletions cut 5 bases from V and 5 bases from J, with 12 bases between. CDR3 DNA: TGTGCCAGCAGCGCCTCAGGTGCCGAGACCCAGTACTTC. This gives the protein CASSASGAETQYF. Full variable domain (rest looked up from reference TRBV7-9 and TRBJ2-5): DTGVSQNPRHKITKRGQNVTFRCDPISEHNRLYWYRQTLGQGPEFLTYFQNEAQLEKSRLLSDRFSAERPKGSFSTLEIQRTEQGDSAMYLCASSASGAETQYFGPGTRLLVL.

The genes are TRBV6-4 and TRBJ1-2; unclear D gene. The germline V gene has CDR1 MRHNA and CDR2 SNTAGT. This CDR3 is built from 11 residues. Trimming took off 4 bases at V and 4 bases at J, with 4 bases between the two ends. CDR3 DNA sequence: TGTGCCAGCAGTGCGGGCTATGGCTACACCTTC. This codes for CASSAGYGYTF.

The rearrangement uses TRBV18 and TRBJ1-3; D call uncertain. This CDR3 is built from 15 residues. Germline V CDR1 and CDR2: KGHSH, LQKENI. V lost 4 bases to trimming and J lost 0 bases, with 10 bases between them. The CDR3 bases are TGTGCCAGCTCACTGGACTTAGGCTCTGGAAACACCATATATTTT. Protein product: CASSLDLGSGNTIYF.

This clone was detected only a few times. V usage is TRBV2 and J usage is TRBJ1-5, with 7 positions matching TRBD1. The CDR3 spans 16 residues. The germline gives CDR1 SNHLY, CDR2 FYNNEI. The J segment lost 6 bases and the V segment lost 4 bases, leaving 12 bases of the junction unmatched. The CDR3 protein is CASSGFGGQMTQPQHF. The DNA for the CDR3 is TGTGCCAGCAGTGGGTTTGGGGGACAGATGACTCAGCCCCAGCATTTT. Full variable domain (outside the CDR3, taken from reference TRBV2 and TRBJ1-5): EPEVTQTPSHQVTQMGQEVILRCVPISNHLYFYWYRQILGQKVEFLVSFYNNEISEKSEIFDDQFSVERPDGSNFTLKIRSTKLEDSAMYFCASSGFGGQMTQPQHFGDGTRLSIL.

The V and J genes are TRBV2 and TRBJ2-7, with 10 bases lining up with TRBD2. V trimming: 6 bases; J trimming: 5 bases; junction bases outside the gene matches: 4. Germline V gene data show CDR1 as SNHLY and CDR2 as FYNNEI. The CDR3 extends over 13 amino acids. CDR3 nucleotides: TGTGCCAGCAGGATAGCGGGAGGTAACGAGCAGTACTTC. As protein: CASRIAGGNEQYF.

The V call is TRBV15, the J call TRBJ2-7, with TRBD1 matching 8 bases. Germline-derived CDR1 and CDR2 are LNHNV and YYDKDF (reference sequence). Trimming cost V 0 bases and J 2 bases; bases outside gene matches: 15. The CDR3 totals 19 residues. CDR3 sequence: CATSRDPRTGTQIPYEQYF. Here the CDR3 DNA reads TGTGCCACCAGCAGAGATCCGCGGACAGGGACACAAATACCCTACGAGCAGTACTTC.

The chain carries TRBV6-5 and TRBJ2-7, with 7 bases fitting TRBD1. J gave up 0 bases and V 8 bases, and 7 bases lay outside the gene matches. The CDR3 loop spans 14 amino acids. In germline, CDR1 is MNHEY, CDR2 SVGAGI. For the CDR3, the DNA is TGTGCCAGCCGCCGCGACAGGGACTCCTACGAGCAGTACTTC. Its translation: CASRRDRDSYEQYF.

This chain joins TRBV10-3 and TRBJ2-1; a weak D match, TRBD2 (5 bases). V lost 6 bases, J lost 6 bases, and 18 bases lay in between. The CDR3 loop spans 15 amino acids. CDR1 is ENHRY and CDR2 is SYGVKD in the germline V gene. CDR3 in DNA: TGTGCCATCAGCGGGAAAGGGTCCGACGTCAATGAGCAGTTCTTC. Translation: CAISGKGSDVNEQFF.

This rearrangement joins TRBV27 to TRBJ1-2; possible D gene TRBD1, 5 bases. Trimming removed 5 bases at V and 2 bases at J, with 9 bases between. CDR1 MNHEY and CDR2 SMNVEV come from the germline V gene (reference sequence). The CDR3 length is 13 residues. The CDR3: CASSLGQNYGYTF. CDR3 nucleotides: TGTGCCAGCAGTCTTGGACAAAACTATGGCTACACCTTC.

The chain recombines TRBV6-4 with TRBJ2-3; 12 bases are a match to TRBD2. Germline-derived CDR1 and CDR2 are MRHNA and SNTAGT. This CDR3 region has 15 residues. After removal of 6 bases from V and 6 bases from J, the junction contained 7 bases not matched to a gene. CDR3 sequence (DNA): TGTGCCAGCAGCTTGACTAGCGGGGGCCTTGATACGCAGTATTTT. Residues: CASSLTSGGLDTQYF.

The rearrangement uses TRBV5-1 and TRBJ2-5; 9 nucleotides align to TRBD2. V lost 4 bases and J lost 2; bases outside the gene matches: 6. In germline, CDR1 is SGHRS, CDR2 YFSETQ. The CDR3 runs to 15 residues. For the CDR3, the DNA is TGCGCCAGCAGCAGGCCTAGCGGGGAGCAAGAGACCCAGTACTTC. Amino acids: CASSRPSGEQETQYF. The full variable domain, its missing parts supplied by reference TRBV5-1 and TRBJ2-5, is KAGVTQTPRYLIKTRGQQVTLSCSPISGHRSVSWYQQTPGQGLQFLFEYFSETQRNKGNFPGRFSGRQFSNSRSEMNVSTLELGDSALYLCASSRPSGEQETQYFGPGTRLLVL.

The CDR3 sequence is CAGASGQIYEQYF. In nucleotides, the CDR3 is TGCGCCGGGGCCTCGGGACAGATCTACGAGCAGTACTTC. The rearrangement joins TRBV23-1 to TRBJ2-7; 7 nucleotides line up with TRBD1. TRBV23-1 is classed as an ORF, of uncertain function. This CDR3 comprises 13 residues. The V and J ends lost 11 bases and 3 bases, in that order; junction bases with no gene match: 10.

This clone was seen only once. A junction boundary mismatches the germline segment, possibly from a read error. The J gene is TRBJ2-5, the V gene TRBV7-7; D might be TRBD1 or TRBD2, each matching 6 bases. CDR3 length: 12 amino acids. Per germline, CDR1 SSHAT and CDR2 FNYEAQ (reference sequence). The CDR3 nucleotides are TGTGCTAGCAGCGACTATAGGGGGGCACTGTACTTC. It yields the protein CASSDYRGALYF.

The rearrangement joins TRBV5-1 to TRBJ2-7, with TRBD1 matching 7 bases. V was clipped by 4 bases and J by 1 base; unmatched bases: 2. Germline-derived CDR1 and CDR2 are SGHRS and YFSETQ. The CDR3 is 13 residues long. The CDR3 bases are TGCGCCAGCAGCATGGGACAGTCCTACGAGCAGTACTTC. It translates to CASSMGQSYEQYF.

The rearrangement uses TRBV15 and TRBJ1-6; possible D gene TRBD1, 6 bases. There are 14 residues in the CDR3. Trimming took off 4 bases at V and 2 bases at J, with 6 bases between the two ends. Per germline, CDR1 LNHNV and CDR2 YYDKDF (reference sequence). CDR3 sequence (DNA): TGTGCCACCAGCACAGGGGCCTATAATTCACCCCTCCACTTT. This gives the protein CATSTGAYNSPLHF.

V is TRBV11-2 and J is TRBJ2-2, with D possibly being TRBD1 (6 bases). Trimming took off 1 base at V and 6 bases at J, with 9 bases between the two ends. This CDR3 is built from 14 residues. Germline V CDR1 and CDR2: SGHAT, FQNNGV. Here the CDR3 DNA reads TGTGCCAGCAGCTTAGGGGGGCCGCCCGGGGAGCTGTTTTTT. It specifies CASSLGGPPGELFF.

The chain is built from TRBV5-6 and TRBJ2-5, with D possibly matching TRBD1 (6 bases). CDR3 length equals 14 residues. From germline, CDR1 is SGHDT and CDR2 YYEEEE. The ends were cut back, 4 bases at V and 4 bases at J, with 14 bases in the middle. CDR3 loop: CASSRDTQGETQYF. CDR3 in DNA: TGTGCCAGCAGCCGGGACACCCAGGGAGAGACCCAGTACTTC.

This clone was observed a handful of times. In nucleotides, the CDR3 is TGCGCCAGCAGTAGAGAGACCGACCAAGAGACCCAGTACTTC. It encodes CASSRETDQETQYF. This chain joins TRBV5-1 and TRBJ2-5; D remains unclear. Germline V CDR1 and CDR2: SGHRS, YFSETQ. V was cut by 5 bases and J by 0 bases, with 11 bases left in between. This CDR3 region has 14 residues.

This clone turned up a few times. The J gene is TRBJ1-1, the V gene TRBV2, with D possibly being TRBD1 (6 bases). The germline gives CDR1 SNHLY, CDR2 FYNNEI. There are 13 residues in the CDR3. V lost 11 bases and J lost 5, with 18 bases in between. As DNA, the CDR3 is TGTGCCGGGACACCCTACAGGGATACTGAAGCTTTCTTT. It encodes CAGTPYRDTEAFF.

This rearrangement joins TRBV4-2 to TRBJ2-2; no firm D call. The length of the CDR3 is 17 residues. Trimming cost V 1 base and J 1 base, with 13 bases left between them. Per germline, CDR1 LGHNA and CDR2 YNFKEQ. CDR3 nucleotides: TGTGCCAGCAGCCAAGTGATTTCGGTTGGGAACACCGGGGAGCTGTTTTTT. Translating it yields CASSQVISVGNTGELFF.

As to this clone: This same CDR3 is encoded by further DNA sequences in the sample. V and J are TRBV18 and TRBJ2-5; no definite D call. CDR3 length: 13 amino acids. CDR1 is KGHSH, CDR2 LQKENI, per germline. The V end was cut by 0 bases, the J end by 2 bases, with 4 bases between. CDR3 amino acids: CASSPPSQETQYF. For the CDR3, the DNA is TGTGCCAGCTCACCACCCTCACAAGAGACCCAGTACTTC.

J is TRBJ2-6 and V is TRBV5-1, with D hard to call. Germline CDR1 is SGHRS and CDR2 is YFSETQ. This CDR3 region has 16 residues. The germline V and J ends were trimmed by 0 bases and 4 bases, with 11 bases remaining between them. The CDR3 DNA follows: TGCGCCAGCAGCTTGGAAGGGTATCTAGGGGCCAACGTCCTGACTTTC. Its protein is CASSLEGYLGANVLTF.

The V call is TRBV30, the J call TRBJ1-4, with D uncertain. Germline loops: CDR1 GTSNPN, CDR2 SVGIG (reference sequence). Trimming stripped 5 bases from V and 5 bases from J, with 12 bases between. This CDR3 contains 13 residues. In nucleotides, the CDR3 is TGTGCCTGGCTGAATATTGGGAATGAAAAACTGTTTTTT. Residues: CAWLNIGNEKLFF.